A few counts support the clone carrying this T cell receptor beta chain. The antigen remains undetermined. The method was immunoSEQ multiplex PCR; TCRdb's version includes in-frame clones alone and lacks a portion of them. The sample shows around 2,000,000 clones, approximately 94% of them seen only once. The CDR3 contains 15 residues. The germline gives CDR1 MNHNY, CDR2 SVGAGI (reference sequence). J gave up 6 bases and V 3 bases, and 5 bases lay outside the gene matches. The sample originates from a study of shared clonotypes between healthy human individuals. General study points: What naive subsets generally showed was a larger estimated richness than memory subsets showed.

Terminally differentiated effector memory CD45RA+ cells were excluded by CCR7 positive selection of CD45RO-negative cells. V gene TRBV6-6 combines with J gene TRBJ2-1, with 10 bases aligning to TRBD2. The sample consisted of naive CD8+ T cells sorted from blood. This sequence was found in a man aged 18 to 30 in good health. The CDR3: CASSYTSGTINEQFF. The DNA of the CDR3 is TGTGCCAGCAGTTATACTAGCGGGACCATCAATGAGCAGTTCTTC.